The text below deals with one T cell receptor beta chain. Its antigen is unknown. Base qualities are not recorded, but no much larger clone differs from it by a single base. For CDR1 and CDR2, the germline V gene lists MGHRA and YSYEKL. Including cysteine and phenylalanine, the CDR3 has 14 amino acids. Just the 42-base CDR3 DNA is kept, in frame starting at base 1. V is shortened by 5 bases, J by 3 bases, and the region joining them spans 13 bases. The data derive from a study of CD4+ T cells in melanoma (dated by TCRdb to 2021 to 2024). Regarding the complete study: The study examined neoantigen-specific CD4+ T cells in human melanoma.

Paper-wide results and their limitations: Neoantigen-specific CD4+ T cells were reported to be correlated with the function of CD8+ T cells, macrophages and B cells. According to the report, neoantigen-specific CD4+ T cells in melanoma displayed diverse differentiation states.

The donors were melanoma patients. Library prep was done by the immunoSEQ multiplex PCR assay. The table was pulled from immuneACCESS by TCRdb, which kept in-frame rearrangements only. Such tables lose some clones; where checked, under half of the loss comes from unresolved V genes, and the rest has no known cause. The sample includes about 14,000 clones, with about three quarters observed a single time. Approximately 17% of the sample belongs to the ten largest clones. Recombination joined TRBV4-1 with TRBJ1-2; the D gene is possibly TRBD1, with 6 bases matching. The receptor was isolated from a human donor with melanoma. Sequencing was done on a sample of cells from a culture (not recorded whether cultured in vitro). The CDR3 sequence is CASSILGADYGYTF. The DNA is as follows: TGCGCCAGCAGCATCCTGGGGGCAGACTATGGCTACACCTTC.